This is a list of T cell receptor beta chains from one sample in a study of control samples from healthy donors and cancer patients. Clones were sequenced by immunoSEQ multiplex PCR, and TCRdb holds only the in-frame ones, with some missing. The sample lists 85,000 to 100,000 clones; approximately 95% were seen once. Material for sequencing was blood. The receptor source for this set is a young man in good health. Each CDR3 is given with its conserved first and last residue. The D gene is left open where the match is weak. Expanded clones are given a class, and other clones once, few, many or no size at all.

CDR3aa: CATSGGQYYSPLHF; CDR3nt: TGTGCCACCAGTGGAGGACAGTATTATTCACCCCTCCACTTT; len: 14; abundance: NA; j_gene: TRBJ1-6; v_gene: TRBV24-1; d_gene: NA
CDR3aa: CASRGGQGGNQPQHF; CDR3nt: TGTGCCAGTAGGGGGGGACAGGGAGGCAATCAGCCCCAGCATTTT; len: 15; abundance: NA; j_gene: TRBJ1-5; v_gene: TRBV19; d_gene: TRBD1
CDR3aa: CASYRVDYGYTF; CDR3nt: TGTGCCAGCTACAGGGTTGACTATGGCTACACCTTC; len: 12; abundance: NA; j_gene: TRBJ1-2; v_gene: TRBV6-5; d_gene: NA
CDR3aa: CASSSGRDEQYF; CDR3nt: TGTGCCAGCAGTTCGGGACGGGACGAGCAGTACTTC; len: 12; abundance: NA; j_gene: TRBJ2-7; v_gene: TRBV7-9; d_gene: NA
CDR3aa: CASSIGDLGGGYTF; CDR3nt: TGCGCCAGCAGCATTGGGGACTTAGGGGGTGGCTACACCTTC; len: 14; abundance: NA; j_gene: TRBJ1-2; v_gene: TRBV5-1; d_gene: NA
CDR3aa: CSVEDGESSTDTQYF; CDR3nt: TGCAGCGTTGAAGACGGGGAGAGCAGCACAGATACGCAGTATTTT; len: 15; abundance: NA; j_gene: TRBJ2-3; v_gene: TRBV29-1; d_gene: NA
CDR3aa: CASRGSNQPQHF; CDR3nt: TGTGCCAGCAGGGGAAGCAATCAGCCCCAGCATTTT; len: 12; abundance: NA; j_gene: TRBJ1-5; v_gene: TRBV19; d_gene: NA
CDR3aa: CASSSPAGQANTEAFF; CDR3nt: TGTGCCAGCAGTTCCCCGGCAGGACAGGCGAACACTGAAGCTTTCTTT; len: 16; abundance: NA; j_gene: TRBJ1-1; v_gene: TRBV28; d_gene: TRBD1
CDR3aa: CASSLVGSSANYGYTF; CDR3nt: TGTGCCAGCAGTTTGGTCGGCAGCAGCGCTAACTATGGCTACACCTTC; len: 16; abundance: NA; j_gene: TRBJ1-2; v_gene: TRBV27; d_gene: NA
CDR3aa: CASSRDRGGEKLFF; CDR3nt: TGTGCCAGTAGTAGGGACAGGGGAGGTGAAAAACTGTTTTTT; len: 14; abundance: NA; j_gene: TRBJ1-4; v_gene: TRBV19; d_gene: TRBD1
CDR3aa: CSVDRNTEAFF; CDR3nt: TGCAGCGTTGACCGAAACACTGAAGCTTTCTTT; len: 11; abundance: NA; j_gene: TRBJ1-1; v_gene: TRBV29-1; d_gene: NA
CDR3aa: CSVDLWGEAFF; CDR3nt: TGCAGCGTTGACCTCTGGGGTGAAGCTTTCTTT; len: 11; abundance: NA; j_gene: TRBJ1-1; v_gene: TRBV29-1; d_gene: NA
CDR3aa: CAWSAGTGGGNQPQHF; CDR3nt: TGTGCCTGGAGTGCCGGGACAGGGGGCGGCAATCAGCCCCAGCATTTT; len: 16; abundance: NA; j_gene: TRBJ1-5; v_gene: TRBV30; d_gene: TRBD1
CDR3aa: CAWSVTGANEQFF; CDR3nt: TGTGCCTGGAGTGTAACTGGGGCCAATGAGCAGTTCTTC; len: 13; abundance: NA; j_gene: TRBJ2-1; v_gene: TRBV30; d_gene: NA
CDR3aa: CASSQYTGSTEAFF; CDR3nt: TGCGCCAGCAGCCAGTACACAGGGAGCACTGAAGCTTTCTTT; len: 14; abundance: NA; j_gene: TRBJ1-1; v_gene: TRBV4-3; d_gene: NA
CDR3aa: CASSPVQGDNEQFF; CDR3nt: TGTGCCAGCAGCCCGGTACAGGGGGACAATGAGCAGTTCTTC; len: 14; abundance: NA; j_gene: TRBJ2-1; v_gene: TRBV9; d_gene: TRBD1
CDR3aa: CASSPTVMGTEAFF; CDR3nt: TGTGCCAGCAGCCCTACAGTTATGGGCACTGAAGCTTTCTTT; len: 14; abundance: NA; j_gene: TRBJ1-1; v_gene: TRBV3-1/TRBV3-2; d_gene: NA
CDR3aa: CASTVRGIPSGANVLTF; CDR3nt: TGTGCCAGCACAGTAAGGGGGATACCTTCTGGGGCCAACGTCCTGACTTTC; len: 17; abundance: NA; j_gene: TRBJ2-6; v_gene: TRBV2; d_gene: NA
CDR3aa: CASRLGQAGNTIYF; CDR3nt: TGTGCCAGCAGACTCGGACAGGCTGGAAACACCATATATTTT; len: 14; abundance: once; j_gene: TRBJ1-3; v_gene: TRBV6-5; d_gene: TRBD1
CDR3aa: CASSGSGKYEQYF; CDR3nt: TGTGCCAGCAGCGGCTCAGGGAAATACGAGCAGTACTTC; len: 13; abundance: NA; j_gene: TRBJ2-7; v_gene: TRBV9; d_gene: NA
CDR3aa: CAWKDISTGELFF; CDR3nt: TGTGCCTGGAAGGACATCTCCACCGGGGAGCTGTTTTTT; len: 13; abundance: NA; j_gene: TRBJ2-2; v_gene: TRBV30; d_gene: NA
CDR3aa: CASSLGVRGAFF; CDR3nt: TGTGCCAGCAGCTTAGGGGTTCGGGGAGCTTTCTTT; len: 12; abundance: NA; j_gene: TRBJ1-1; v_gene: TRBV7-9; d_gene: NA
CDR3aa: CASSTTTPYNTEAFF; CDR3nt: TGTGCCAGTAGTACTACCACTCCCTATAACACTGAAGCTTTCTTT; len: 15; abundance: NA; j_gene: TRBJ1-1; v_gene: TRBV19; d_gene: NA
CDR3aa: CARLGQGSRYGYTF; CDR3nt: TGTGCCAGACTGGGACAGGGGAGTCGGTATGGCTACACCTTC; len: 14; abundance: NA; j_gene: TRBJ1-2; v_gene: TRBV2; d_gene: TRBD1
CDR3aa: CASSSPGSYEQYF; CDR3nt: TGTGCCAGCAGTTCCCCAGGCTCCTACGAGCAGTACTTC; len: 13; abundance: NA; j_gene: TRBJ2-7; v_gene: TRBV6-5; d_gene: NA
CDR3aa: CASSQDRYGHTNEKLFF; CDR3nt: TGCGCCAGCAGCCAAGATCGGTACGGCCATACTAATGAAAAACTGTTTTTT; len: 17; abundance: NA; j_gene: TRBJ1-4; v_gene: TRBV4-3; d_gene: NA
CDR3aa: CASSISAGVAFF; CDR3nt: TGTGCCAGTAGTATATCTGCGGGAGTGGCGTTCTTC; len: 12; abundance: once; j_gene: TRBJ2-1; v_gene: TRBV19; d_gene: TRBD2
CDR3aa: CASSSKRGGVNTEAFF; CDR3nt: TGCGCCAGCAGCTCCAAGCGGGGTGGGGTGAACACTGAAGCTTTCTTT; len: 16; abundance: NA; j_gene: TRBJ1-1; v_gene: TRBV5-1; d_gene: NA
CDR3aa: CASSYSGDRGYEQYF; CDR3nt: TGTGCCAGCAGTTACTCAGGGGACAGGGGCTACGAGCAGTACTTC; len: 15; abundance: NA; j_gene: TRBJ2-7; v_gene: TRBV6-5; d_gene: TRBD1
CDR3aa: CASSQEEDYEQYF; CDR3nt: TGCGCCAGCAGCCAAGAAGAGGACTACGAGCAGTACTTC; len: 13; abundance: NA; j_gene: TRBJ2-7; v_gene: TRBV4-1; d_gene: NA
CDR3aa: CASSRSLSTEAFF; CDR3nt: TGTGCCAGCAGTCGGTCTTTAAGCACTGAAGCTTTCTTT; len: 13; abundance: NA; j_gene: TRBJ1-1; v_gene: TRBV12-3/TRBV12-4; d_gene: NA